Below are 25 T cell receptor beta chains sequenced from a single sample in a study of CD8+ T cells in alopecia areata. Extracted RNA was reverse transcribed, and the resulting cDNA served as sequencing template. Sequenced by immunoSEQ multiplex PCR; TCRdb stores in-frame clones only, minus some. The table has about 200,000 clones, roughly 50% seen once. Treatment indicated: oral pan-JAK inhibitor, 5-10 mg twice daily. The sequenced sample was CD4+ T cells sorted from blood, obtained at week 24, from a patient treated with tofacitinib. All receptors derive from a human donor with alopecia areata.

The table lists this clone with a few counts. The genes are TRBV4-1 and TRBJ2-1; D unresolved. Between the trimmed V and J ends, which lost 6 bases and 0 bases, there was a span of 9 bases. Germline V lookup: CDR1 MGHRA, CDR2 YSYEKL. The CDR3 loop spans 14 amino acids. The DNA of the CDR3 is TGCGCCAGCAGGCATCTTGGCTCCTACAATGAGCAGTTCTTC. Translating gives CASRHLGSYNEQFF.

This chain connects TRBV25-1 to TRBJ1-2; maybe TRBD1 (6 bases). Trimming left V 1 base short and J 5 bases short, with 14 bases between. CDR3 length equals 15 residues. Germline values: CDR1 MGHDK, CDR2 SYGVNS. CDR3 amino acids: CASSESGTGTYGYTF. The CDR3 DNA reads as TGTGCCAGCAGTGAATCAGGCACAGGGACTTATGGCTACACCTTC.

The chain combines TRBV5-1 with TRBJ1-5; D is possibly TRBD1 (5 bases). The germline V gene encodes CDR1 SGHRS and CDR2 YFSETQ. Trimming removed 0 bases at V and 8 bases at J, with 9 bases between. CDR3 length: 13 residues. The CDR3 sequence is CASSLGGAEPQHF. The CDR3 nucleotides are TGCGCCAGCAGCTTGGGGGGCGCCGAGCCCCAGCATTTT.

This clone occurred a few times. This chain joins TRBV7-2 and TRBJ2-1, with 10 bases that match TRBD2. Per germline, CDR1 SGHTA and CDR2 FQGNSA. This CDR3 contains 15 residues. Trimming took 4 bases from V and 5 from J; bases not matched to a gene: 5. The CDR3 sequence: CASSWSGGANNEQFF. Written as DNA, the CDR3 is TGTGCCAGCAGCTGGAGCGGGGGGGCCAACAATGAGCAGTTCTTC.

The J gene is TRBJ1-5, the V gene TRBV27; tentative D call: TRBD1 (6 bases). This CDR3 comprises 15 residues. CDR1 and CDR2 (germline): MNHEY, SMNVEV (reference sequence). Trimming removed 5 bases at V and 0 bases at J, with 11 bases between. CDR3 nucleotides: TGTGCCAGCAGTCCAGGGGCATATAGCAATCAGCCCCAGCATTTT. Translated: CASSPGAYSNQPQHF.

The gene calls are TRBV5-6 and TRBJ1-1; 7 positions agree with TRBD1. The germline gives CDR1 SGHDT, CDR2 YYEEEE. This CDR3 spans 13 amino acids. Unmatched junction bases numbered 6, after V lost 3 bases and J lost 7 bases. CDR3 nucleotide sequence: TGTGCCAGCAGCTGGGGACAGCTTAATGAAGCTTTCTTT. Protein: CASSWGQLNEAFF.

This clone has a single count. The chain couples TRBV4-3 to TRBJ1-2, with D tentatively TRBD1 (5 bases). The CDR3 contains 14 residues. Trimming left V 0 bases short and J 5 bases short, with 10 bases between. Looked up from germline, CDR1 is LGHNA and CDR2 is YSLEER. CDR3 residues: CASSQESRVYGYTF. CDR3 bases: TGCGCCAGCAGCCAAGAAAGCAGGGTGTATGGCTACACCTTC.

This chain uses TRBV10-3 with TRBJ1-1; 7 bases fit TRBD1. The germline CDR1 and CDR2 sequences are ENHRY and SYGVKD. Unmatched junction bases numbered 3, after V lost 6 bases and J lost 2 bases. The CDR3 runs 13 residues. The CDR3 spells CAIRGQDNTEAFF. The CDR3 DNA follows: TGTGCCATCAGAGGACAGGACAACACTGAAGCTTTCTTT.

This clone was observed a few times. The rearrangement uses TRBV5-1 and TRBJ2-3; D gene unclear. Germline assignment: CDR1 SGHRS and CDR2 YFSETQ. CDR3 length: 14 amino acids. With 2 bases removed from V and 1 base from J, the gap between germline ends came to 8 bases. In DNA form, the CDR3 reads TGCGCCAGCAGCTTCATCAGTGGCACAGATACGCAGTATTTT. This encodes CASSFISGTDTQYF.

The chain has TRBV5-6 and TRBJ1-1; D possibly corresponds to TRBD1 (5 bases). This CDR3 comprises 16 residues. Trimming removed 2 bases at V and 5 bases at J, with 19 bases between. Per germline, CDR1 SGHDT and CDR2 YYEEEE. The CDR3 sequence is CASSFRVGAVGTEAFF. CDR3 nucleotide sequence: TGTGCCAGCAGCTTTAGAGTAGGGGCTGTGGGTACTGAAGCTTTCTTT.

The chain employs TRBV30 and TRBJ1-1; D not resolved. The CDR3 loop spans 10 amino acids. Per germline, CDR1 GTSNPN and CDR2 SVGIG (reference sequence). Deletions cut 7 bases from V and 7 bases from J, with 10 bases between. CDR3 sequence: CASHRGEAFF. For the CDR3, the DNA is TGTGCCTCCCATCGGGGTGAAGCTTTCTTT.

The chain recombines TRBV9 with TRBJ2-7; tentatively, D is TRBD1 (5 bases). Trimming shortened V by 4 bases and J by 6 bases, and 17 bases separated the two germline ends. Per germline, CDR1 SGDLS and CDR2 YYNGEE. The CDR3 has 14 residues. CDR3 residues: CASSPLTETGEQYF. CDR3 bases: TGTGCCAGCAGCCCGTTGACAGAGACGGGCGAGCAGTACTTC.

The rearrangement links TRBV29-1 to TRBJ2-3, with D unclear. Germline V gives CDR1 SQVTM, CDR2 ANQGSEA. Deletions cut 4 bases from V and 1 base from J, with 9 bases between. CDR3 length: 13 amino acids. The CDR3 spells CSVGAAGTDTQYF. In DNA form, the CDR3 reads TGCAGCGTTGGCGCAGCAGGCACAGATACGCAGTATTTT.

J is TRBJ1-6 and V is TRBV9, with D possibly matching TRBD1 (5 bases). This CDR3 spans 11 amino acids. Deletions cut 0 bases from V and 13 bases from J, with 5 bases between. Per the germline V gene, CDR1 is SGDLS and CDR2 is YYNGEE. The chain's CDR3 is CASSVGGPLHF. CDR3 nucleotides: TGTGCCAGCAGCGTAGGGGGGCCCCTCCACTTT.

This clone was seen a few times. The chain joins TRBV6-5 to TRBJ2-1; TRBD2 agrees at 8 bases. Germline V gene data show CDR1 as MNHEY and CDR2 as SVGAGI. The CDR3 is 15 residues long. Germline trimming cut 5 bases from V and 4 bases from J; bases unmatched to any gene: 7. The CDR3 loop is CASSPLAGGYNEQFF. CDR3 DNA sequence: TGTGCCAGCAGTCCCTTGGCGGGAGGATACAATGAGCAGTTCTTC.

Written as DNA, the CDR3 is TGTGCCAGCAGAGACGAGGGACGGAGGGAGACCCAGTACTTC. It codes for CASRDEGRRETQYF. The rearrangement joins TRBV7-9 to TRBJ2-5; D assignment may be TRBD1 or TRBD2 (5 bases each). Trimming pared 6 bases from V and 5 bases from J, leaving 16 bases between. This CDR3 contains 14 residues. Per the germline V gene, CDR1 is SEHNR and CDR2 is FQNEAQ (reference sequence).

V usage is TRBV5-1 and J usage is TRBJ1-1; unclear D gene. CDR1 is SGHRS, CDR2 YFSETQ, per germline. V shed 0 bases and J shed 2 bases, with 8 bases lying between them. This CDR3 is 14 amino acids long. The DNA of the CDR3 is TGCGCCAGCAGCTTGGGAGCGGATAACACTGAAGCTTTCTTT. It translates to CASSLGADNTEAFF.

This clone was recorded only once. CDR3 DNA sequence: TGTGCCAGCAGCCCCGGGTCAATGGCAGCTTCCACAGATACGCAGTATTTT. Protein product: CASSPGSMAASTDTQYF. V is TRBV7-2 and J is TRBJ2-3; D gene ambiguous. V shed 5 bases and J shed 2 bases, with 20 bases lying between them. Germline-derived CDR1 and CDR2 are SGHTA and FQGNSA. This CDR3 is 17 amino acids long.

V gene TRBV28 combines with J gene TRBJ1-2; 12 bases are a match to TRBD1. CDR3 length: 17 residues. Per the germline V gene, CDR1 is MDHEN and CDR2 is SYDVKM. The V segment lost 4 bases and the J segment 1 base; nucleotides outside the gene matches: 7. The CDR3 reads CASSSRDRGPSNYGYTF. The CDR3 nucleotides are TGTGCCAGCAGTTCCCGGGACAGGGGGCCCAGTAACTATGGCTACACCTTC.

The chain employs TRBV29-1 and TRBJ2-5; D is unclear. The V and J ends lost 5 bases and 2 bases respectively, with 9 bases between them. CDR3 length: 12 residues. CDR1 SQVTM and CDR2 ANQGSEA come from the germline V gene. The CDR3 here is CSVLTRQETQYF. The DNA of the CDR3 is TGCAGCGTTTTGACACGACAAGAGACCCAGTACTTC.

The rearrangement joins TRBV25-1 to TRBJ2-2; a weak D match, TRBD2 (6 bases). CDR1 and CDR2 (germline): MGHDK, SYGVNS. This CDR3 region has 15 residues. The V and J ends lost 2 bases and 2 bases respectively, with 9 bases between them. The CDR3 coding sequence is TGTGCCAGCAGTGAAGGCGGGAAAAACACCGGGGAGCTGTTTTTT. It yields the protein CASSEGGKNTGELFF.

This clone was observed a few times. The rearrangement links TRBV15 to TRBJ1-6; D gene unclear. Germline CDR1 is LNHNV and CDR2 is YYDKDF (reference sequence). This CDR3 comprises 17 residues. The V end was cut by 0 bases, the J end by 8 bases, with 17 bases between. The CDR3 is CATSRESAGGRYSPLHF. The CDR3 DNA reads TGTGCCACCAGCAGAGAGTCGGCCGGAGGCCGCTATTCACCCCTCCACTTT.

The chain employs TRBV6-5 and TRBJ1-1; D not certain. Trimming took 3 bases from V and 1 from J, leaving 9 bases between them. Per germline, CDR1 MNHEY and CDR2 SVGAGI. This CDR3 has 14 amino acids. The DNA of the CDR3 is TGTGCCAGCAGTTATCGGCAGAGGAACACTGAAGCTTTCTTT. As protein: CASSYRQRNTEAFF.

The rearrangement uses TRBV28 and TRBJ2-7; D is uncertain. Trimming stripped 5 bases from V and 7 bases from J, with 12 bases between. The CDR3 contains 12 residues. The V gene's germline CDR1 is MDHEN and CDR2 SYDVKM. The CDR3 DNA follows: TGTGCCAGCAGTCCTCCGGTGAGGGAGCAGTACTTC. This gives the protein CASSPPVREQYF.

V is TRBV29-1 and J is TRBJ2-2, with 8 nucleotides matching TRBD1. V lost 4 bases, J lost 1 base, and 2 bases stayed unmatched. CDR1 and CDR2 (germline): SQVTM, ANQGSEA. This CDR3 spans 14 amino acids. This CDR3 reads CSVGTGRNTGELFF. In DNA, the CDR3 is TGCAGCGTTGGGACAGGGCGGAACACCGGGGAGCTGTTTTTT.